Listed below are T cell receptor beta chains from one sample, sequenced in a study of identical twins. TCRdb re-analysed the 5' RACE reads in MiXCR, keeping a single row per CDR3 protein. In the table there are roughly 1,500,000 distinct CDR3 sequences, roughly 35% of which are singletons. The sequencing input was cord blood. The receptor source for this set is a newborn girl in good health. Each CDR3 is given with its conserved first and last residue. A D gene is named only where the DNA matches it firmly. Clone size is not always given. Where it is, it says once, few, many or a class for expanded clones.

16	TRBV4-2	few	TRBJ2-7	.	CASSQPGGHSYNEQYF	TGTGCCAGCAGCCAGCCGGGGGGCCATTCTTACAATGAGCAGTACTTC
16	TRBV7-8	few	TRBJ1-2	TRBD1	CASSLKTGTGLYGYTF	TGTGCCAGCAGCTTAAAGACCGGGACAGGCCTCTATGGCTACACCTTC
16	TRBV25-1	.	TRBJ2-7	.	CASSESVAGGLNEQYF	TGTGCCAGCAGTGAATCCGTAGCAGGAGGTCTCAATGAGCAGTACTTC
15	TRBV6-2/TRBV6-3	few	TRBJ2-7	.	CASSYSRDRSYEQYF	TGTGCCAGCAGTTACTCCCGGGACCGCTCATACGAGCAGTACTTC
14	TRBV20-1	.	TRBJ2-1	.	CSARRKSSYNEQFF	TGCAGTGCTAGACGGAAGAGCTCCTACAATGAGCAGTTCTTC
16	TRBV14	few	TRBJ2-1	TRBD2	CASSQALAGGLDEQFF	TGTGCCAGCAGCCAAGCGCTAGCGGGAGGGCTCGATGAGCAGTTCTTC
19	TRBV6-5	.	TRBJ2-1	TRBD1	CASSYSRRPQTGGGNEQFF	TGTGCCAGCAGTTACTCGAGACGTCCTCAAACAGGGGGCGGGAATGAGCAGTTCTTC
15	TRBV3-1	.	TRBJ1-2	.	CASSQDAGNNYGYTF	TGTGCCAGCAGCCAAGACGCGGGGAATAACTATGGCTACACCTTC
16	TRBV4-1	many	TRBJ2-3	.	CASSQDFGALVDTQYF	TGCGCCAGCAGCCAAGATTTCGGAGCTCTAGTCGATACGCAGTATTTT
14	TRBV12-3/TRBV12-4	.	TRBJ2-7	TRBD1	CASSKPGTGGEQYF	TGTGCCAGCAGTAAACCCGGGACAGGGGGCGAGCAGTACTTC
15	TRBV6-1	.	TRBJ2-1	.	CASSEKRSSYNEQFF	TGTGCCAGCAGTGAAAAGCGGAGCTCCTACAATGAGCAGTTCTTC
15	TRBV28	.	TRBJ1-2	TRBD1	CASSSWTGGNHGYTF	TGTGCCAGCAGTTCCTGGACAGGGGGCAACCATGGCTACACCTTC
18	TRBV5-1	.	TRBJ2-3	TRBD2	CASSLARGSGLRTDTQYF	TGCGCCAGCAGCTTGGCCCGGGGTAGCGGGCTGCGGACGGATACGCAGTATTTT
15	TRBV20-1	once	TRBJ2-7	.	CSAPRNPSSYNEQYF	TGCAGTGCTCCCCGTAACCCCTCGTCCTACAATGAGCAGTACTTC
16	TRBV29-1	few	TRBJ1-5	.	CSVSGGGNMGNHPQHF	TGCAGCGTTTCGGGGGGAGGGAATATGGGCAATCACCCCCAGCATTTT
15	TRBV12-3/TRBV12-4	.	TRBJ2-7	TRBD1	CASRGDRAALGEQYF	TGTGCCAGCAGAGGGGACAGGGCGGCCCTCGGCGAGCAGTACTTC
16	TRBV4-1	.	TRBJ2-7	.	CASSQGLRDPPYEQYF	TGCGCCAGCAGCCAAGGGCTTCGGGACCCTCCCTACGAGCAGTACTTC
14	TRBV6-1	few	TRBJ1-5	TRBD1	CASIPTGGNQPQHF	TGTGCCAGCATCCCGACAGGGGGTAATCAGCCCCAGCATTTT
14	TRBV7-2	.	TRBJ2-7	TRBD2	CASSLIAGGPEQYF	TGTGCCAGCAGCTTAATCGCGGGAGGGCCCGAGCAGTACTTC
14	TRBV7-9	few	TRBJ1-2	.	CASSLGSGSFGYTF	TGTGCCAGCAGCTTAGGTTCAGGGTCTTTCGGCTACACCTTC
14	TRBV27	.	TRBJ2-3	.	CAGSLAGVPDTQYF	TGTGCCGGCAGTTTGGCAGGAGTCCCAGATACGCAGTATTTT
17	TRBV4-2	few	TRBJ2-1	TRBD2	CASSQDPSGGLYNEQFF	TGTGCCAGCAGCCAAGATCCGTCGGGAGGGTTGTACAATGAGCAGTTCTTC
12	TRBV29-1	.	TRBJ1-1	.	CSGGGGNTEAFF	TGCAGCGGAGGGGGGGGGAACACTGAAGCTTTCTTT
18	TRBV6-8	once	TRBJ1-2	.	CAGRTVPPWTRLFYGYTF	TGTGCCGGCAGAACGGTCCCCCCGTGGACAAGGCTCTTCTATGGCTACACCTTC
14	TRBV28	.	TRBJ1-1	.	CASSSGAPTTEAFF	TGTGCCAGCAGTAGCGGAGCGCCAACCACTGAAGCTTTCTTT
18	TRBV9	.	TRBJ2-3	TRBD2	CASSVAIGEGPYTDTQYF	TGTGCCAGCAGCGTAGCTATCGGGGAGGGTCCATACACAGATACGCAGTATTTT
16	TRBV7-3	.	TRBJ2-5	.	CASSSHWGAGEVEQYF	TGTGCCAGCAGTTCGCACTGGGGGGCAGGGGAGGTTGAGCAGTACTTC
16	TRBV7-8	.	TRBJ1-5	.	CASSLQGNPSNQPQHF	TGTGCCAGCAGCTTACAGGGAAACCCTAGCAATCAGCCCCAGCATTTT
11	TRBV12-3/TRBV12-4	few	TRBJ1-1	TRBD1	CASRDRGEAFF	TGTGCCAGCAGGGACAGGGGAGAAGCTTTCTTT
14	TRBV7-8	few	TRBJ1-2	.	CASSSYGQSDGYTF	TGTGCCAGCAGCTCATACGGACAGTCCGATGGCTACACCTTC
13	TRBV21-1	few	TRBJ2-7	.	CASSGDREDEQYF	TGTGCCAGCAGTGGGGACAGGGAAGACGAGCAGTACTTC
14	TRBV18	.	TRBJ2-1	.	CASSPSDSYNEQFF	TGTGCCAGCTCACCAAGTGACTCCTACAATGAGCAGTTCTTC
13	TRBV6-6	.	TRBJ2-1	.	CASGDSAVSEQFF	TGTGCCAGCGGGGACTCGGCCGTATCTGAGCAGTTCTTC
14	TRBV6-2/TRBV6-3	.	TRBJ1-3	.	CASSSPRSGNTIYF	TGTGCCAGCAGCTCGCCTCGCTCTGGAAACACCATATATTTT
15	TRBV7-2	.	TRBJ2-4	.	CASSLDTRARNIQYF	TGTGCCAGCAGCTTAGATACCAGGGCAAGAAACATTCAGTACTTC
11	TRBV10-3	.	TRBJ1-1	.	CAIRAGTEAFF	TGTGCCATCAGGGCAGGCACTGAAGCTTTCTTT
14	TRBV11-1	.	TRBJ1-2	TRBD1	CASSVPGGIYGYTF	TGTGCCAGCAGCGTCCCAGGGGGAATCTATGGCTACACCTTC
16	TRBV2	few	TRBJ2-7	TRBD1	CASRPRGQAFSYEQYF	TGTGCCAGCAGGCCGAGGGGACAGGCGTTCTCCTACGAGCAGTACTTC
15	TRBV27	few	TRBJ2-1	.	CASSYRAGSYNEQFF	TGTGCCAGCAGTTACAGGGCCGGCTCCTACAATGAGCAGTTCTTC
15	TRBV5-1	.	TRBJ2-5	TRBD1	CASSFWGQTQETQYF	TGCGCCAGCAGCTTCTGGGGACAGACGCAAGAGACCCAGTACTTC
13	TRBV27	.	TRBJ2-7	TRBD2	CASSLRTSGKQYF	TGTGCCAGCAGTCTACGGACTAGCGGGAAGCAGTACTTC
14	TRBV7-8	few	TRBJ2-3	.	CASARGRETDTQYF	TGTGCCAGCGCGCGGGGCAGGGAAACAGATACGCAGTATTTT
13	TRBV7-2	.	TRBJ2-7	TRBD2	CASSKTLAGVVYF	TGTGCCAGCAGCAAAACACTAGCGGGAGTGGTGTACTTC
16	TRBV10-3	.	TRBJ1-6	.	CAISRDGSSYNSPLHF	TGTGCCATCAGCCGGGACGGTAGCTCCTATAATTCACCCCTCCACTTT
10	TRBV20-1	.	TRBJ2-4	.	CSAEADIQYF	TGCAGTGCCGAAGCGGACATTCAGTACTTC
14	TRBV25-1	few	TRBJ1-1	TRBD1	CASSPPGQGAEAFF	TGTGCCAGCAGTCCACCTGGACAGGGGGCTGAAGCTTTCTTT
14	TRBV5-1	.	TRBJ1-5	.	CASSLRGDDQPRHF	TGCGCCAGCAGCTTAAGGGGGGATGATCAGCCCCGGCATTTT
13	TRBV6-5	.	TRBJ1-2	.	CASRGTDKDGYTF	TGTGCCAGCAGAGGGACTGACAAGGATGGCTACACCTTC
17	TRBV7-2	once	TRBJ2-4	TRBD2	CASSSWGEGRGKNIQYF	TGTGCCAGCAGCAGCTGGGGGGAGGGACGGGGCAAAAACATTCAGTACTTC
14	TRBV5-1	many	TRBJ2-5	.	CASSLDGYQETQYF	TGTGCCAGCAGTTTAGACGGGTACCAAGAGACCCAGTACTTC
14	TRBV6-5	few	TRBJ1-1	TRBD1	CASTRTGGHTEAFF	TGTGCCAGCACTCGGACAGGGGGCCACACTGAAGCTTTCTTT
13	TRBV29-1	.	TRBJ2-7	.	CSAQGRMKEAQYF	TGCAGCGCCCAGGGCCGGATGAAAGAGGCCCAGTACTTC
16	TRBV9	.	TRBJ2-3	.	CASRGNSLASTDTQYF	TGTGCCAGCAGGGGTAATAGCCTAGCTAGCACAGATACGCAGTATTTT
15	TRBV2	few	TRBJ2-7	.	CASRDAQEEYYEQYF	TGTGCCAGCAGGGACGCACAGGAGGAGTACTACGAGCAGTACTTC
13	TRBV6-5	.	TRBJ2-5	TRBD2	CASTGAGAGEQYF	TGTGCCAGCACCGGGGCGGGAGCGGGGGAGCAGTACTTC
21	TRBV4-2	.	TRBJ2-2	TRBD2	CASSQLTGTSLAGVRTGELFF	TGTGCCAGCAGCCAACTCACCGGGACTAGCTTAGCGGGTGTGAGGACCGGGGAGCTGTTTTTT
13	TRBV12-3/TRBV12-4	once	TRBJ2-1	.	CANRGLANYEQFF	TGTGCCAACAGAGGGCTAGCGAACTATGAGCAGTTCTTC
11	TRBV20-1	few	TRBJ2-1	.	CSARDSAAQFF	TGCAGTGCTAGAGATTCGGCAGCGCAGTTCTTC
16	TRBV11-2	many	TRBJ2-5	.	CASSLGLLASPETQYF	TGTGCCAGCAGCTTAGGGTTGCTAGCCTCCCCAGAGACCCAGTACTTC